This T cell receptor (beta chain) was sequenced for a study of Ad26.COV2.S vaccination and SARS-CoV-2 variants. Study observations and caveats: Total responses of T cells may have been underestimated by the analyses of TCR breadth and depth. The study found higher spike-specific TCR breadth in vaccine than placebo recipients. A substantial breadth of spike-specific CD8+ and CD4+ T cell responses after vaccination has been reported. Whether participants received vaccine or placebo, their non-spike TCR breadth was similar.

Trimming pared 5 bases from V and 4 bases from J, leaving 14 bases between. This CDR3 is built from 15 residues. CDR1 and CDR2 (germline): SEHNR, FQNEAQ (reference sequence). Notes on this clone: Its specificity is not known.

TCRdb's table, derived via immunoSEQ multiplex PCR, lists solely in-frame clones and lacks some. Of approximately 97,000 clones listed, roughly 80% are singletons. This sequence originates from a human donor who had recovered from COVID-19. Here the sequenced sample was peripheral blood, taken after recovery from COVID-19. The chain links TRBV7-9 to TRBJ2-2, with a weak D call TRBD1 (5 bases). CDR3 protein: CASSPGRPFTGELFF. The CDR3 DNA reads TGTGCCAGCAGCCCAGGGCGGCCCTTCACCGGGGAGCTGTTTTTT.